This T cell receptor (beta chain) was sequenced during a study of T cells in Graves' hyperthyroidism and ophthalmopathy. Notes on the study in general: It was a median around 6 months before onset that the model predicted ophthalmopathy. In simple terms, a model built on 13 V-J features told ophthalmopathy apart from stable hyperthyroidism.

Lactation, pregnancy, other autoimmune disease or uncontrolled infection excluded patients. Cells are PBMCs isolated from more than 8.5 ml of fresh blood. Researchers amplified the TCR beta CDR3 regions from RNA transcripts. Researchers ran a first-round RT-PCR on the TCR CDR3 using the HTBI primer set. TCRdb independently ran MiXCR on the multiplex PCR reads; one entry per CDR3 protein. The sample carries 250,000 to 350,000 distinct CDR3 sequences, around 22% recorded once. This CDR3 spans 18 amino acids. CDR1 and CDR2 from the germline V gene are LNHDA and SQIVND (reference sequence). The V end was cut by 8 bases, the J end by 0 bases, with 23 bases between. Concerning this clonotype itself: Antigen: not known.

This receptor was identified in a man aged 25 to 40 with Graves' ophthalmopathy. The sample taken for sequencing was blood. V and J are TRBV19 and TRBJ1-3, with a possible D match to TRBD1 (5 bases). The CDR3 loop is CASRSGGGTDPSGNTIYF. CDR3 bases: TGTGCCAGTCGATCAGGAGGAGGGACCGATCCCTCTGGAAACACCATATATTTT.